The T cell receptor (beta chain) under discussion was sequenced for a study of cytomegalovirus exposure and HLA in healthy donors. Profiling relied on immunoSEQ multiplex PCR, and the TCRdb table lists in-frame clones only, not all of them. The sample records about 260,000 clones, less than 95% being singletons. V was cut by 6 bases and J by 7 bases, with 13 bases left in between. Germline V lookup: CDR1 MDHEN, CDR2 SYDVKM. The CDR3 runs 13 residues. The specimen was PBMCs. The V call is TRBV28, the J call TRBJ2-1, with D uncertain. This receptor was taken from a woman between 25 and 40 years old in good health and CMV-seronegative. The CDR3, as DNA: TGTGCCAGCAGAATAGGATTCCCAAATGAGCAGTTCTTC. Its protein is CASRIGFPNEQFF. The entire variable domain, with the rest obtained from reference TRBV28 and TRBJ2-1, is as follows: DVKVTQSSRYLVKRTGEKVFLECVQDMDHENMFWYRQDPGLGLRLIYFSYDVKMKEKGDIPEGYSVSREKKERFSLILESASTNQTSMYLCASRIGFPNEQFFGPGTRLTVL.